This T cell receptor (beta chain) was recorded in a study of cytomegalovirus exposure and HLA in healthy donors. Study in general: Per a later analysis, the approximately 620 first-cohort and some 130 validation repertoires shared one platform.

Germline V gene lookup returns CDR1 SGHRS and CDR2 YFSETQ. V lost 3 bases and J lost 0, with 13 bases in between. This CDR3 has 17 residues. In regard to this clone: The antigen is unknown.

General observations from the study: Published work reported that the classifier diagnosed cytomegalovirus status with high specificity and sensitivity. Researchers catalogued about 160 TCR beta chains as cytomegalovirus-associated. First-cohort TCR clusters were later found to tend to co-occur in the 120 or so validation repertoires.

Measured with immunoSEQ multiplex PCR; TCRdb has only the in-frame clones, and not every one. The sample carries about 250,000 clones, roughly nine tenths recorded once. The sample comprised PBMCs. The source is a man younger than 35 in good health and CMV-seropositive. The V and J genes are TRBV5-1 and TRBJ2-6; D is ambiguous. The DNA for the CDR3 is TGCGCCAGCAGCTCCGGACCATCGGCCTCTGGGGCCAACGTCCTGACTTTC. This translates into CASSSGPSASGANVLTF.